These T cell receptor beta chains were read from a single sample in a study of blood T cell repertoires in COVID-19. Sequencing was performed with immunoSEQ multiplex PCR; in TCRdb, only in-frame clones are kept and a portion is missing. The table lists about 200,000 clones, roughly 84% of them singletons, with under 4% in the top ten. Sequenced: PBMCs or T cells enriched from blood (not recorded which). The source is a woman aged 30 to 39 who had been exposed to COVID-19. Both conserved end residues are part of each CDR3. Fields, in order: V gene, D gene, J gene, clone size, CDR3 length, CDR3 DNA, CDR3 protein. The D gene is left open where the match is weak. The size field is filled for only some rows; it gives once, few, many or a size class.

V gene: TRBV7-6
D gene: NA
J gene: TRBJ1-2
clone size: NA
CDR3 length: 13
CDR3 DNA: TGTGCCAGCAGCCCAGCTCGGGGAGAGGGCTACACCTTC
CDR3 protein: CASSPARGEGYTF

V gene: TRBV9
D gene: TRBD1
J gene: TRBJ2-7
clone size: NA
CDR3 length: 15
CDR3 DNA: TGTGCCAGCAGCCCAGGGGACAGTCTCGGTCACGAGCAGTACTTC
CDR3 protein: CASSPGDSLGHEQYF

V gene: TRBV9
D gene: TRBD1
J gene: TRBJ1-1
clone size: NA
CDR3 length: 14
CDR3 DNA: TGTGCCAGCAGCTCACGGACAGGGCTCACTGAAGCTTTCTTT
CDR3 protein: CASSSRTGLTEAFF

V gene: TRBV27
D gene: TRBD1
J gene: TRBJ2-7
clone size: NA
CDR3 length: 14
CDR3 DNA: TGTGCCAGCAGTTTATTGGACAGGGACTACGAGCAGTACTTC
CDR3 protein: CASSLLDRDYEQYF

V gene: TRBV19
D gene: NA
J gene: TRBJ1-5
clone size: few
CDR3 length: 16
CDR3 DNA: TGTGCCAGTAGTATAGATGGGGGAGGAGGAAATCAGCCCCAGCATTTT
CDR3 protein: CASSIDGGGGNQPQHF

V gene: TRBV5-1
D gene: TRBD1
J gene: TRBJ2-3
clone size: once
CDR3 length: 14
CDR3 DNA: TGCGCCAGCAGCGGCGGGACAGGTGGGGATACGCAGTATTTT
CDR3 protein: CASSGGTGGDTQYF

V gene: TRBV3-1/TRBV3-2
D gene: TRBD1
J gene: TRBJ1-2
clone size: NA
CDR3 length: 14
CDR3 DNA: TGTGCCAGCAGCCAGGGGACAGGGGGATTTGGCTACACCTTC
CDR3 protein: CASSQGTGGFGYTF

V gene: TRBV7-2
D gene: TRBD1
J gene: TRBJ1-2
clone size: NA
CDR3 length: 15
CDR3 DNA: TGTGCCAGCAGCCCACCTCGGGACAGGGGGGGAGGCTACACCTTC
CDR3 protein: CASSPPRDRGGGYTF

V gene: TRBV2
D gene: TRBD1
J gene: TRBJ1-5
clone size: NA
CDR3 length: 15
CDR3 DNA: TGTGCCAGCAGTCCCGGGACAGGTAGCAATCAGCCCCAGCATTTT
CDR3 protein: CASSPGTGSNQPQHF

V gene: TRBV20-1
D gene: TRBD2
J gene: TRBJ2-7
clone size: NA
CDR3 length: 15
CDR3 DNA: TGCAGTGCTAGTAGGACTAGCGGGGATATCGGCGAGCAGTACTTC
CDR3 protein: CSASRTSGDIGEQYF

V gene: TRBV5-1
D gene: TRBD2
J gene: TRBJ2-1
clone size: NA
CDR3 length: 17
CDR3 DNA: TGCGCCAGCAGCTTGGGTGCTAGCGGGGGGGCAGGCAATGAGCAGTTCTTC
CDR3 protein: CASSLGASGGAGNEQFF

V gene: TRBV3-1/TRBV3-2
D gene: TRBD2
J gene: TRBJ2-3
clone size: NA
CDR3 length: 19
CDR3 DNA: TGTGCCAGCAGCCAAGATTTCGGGACTAGCGGGGGGACCACAGATACGCAGTATTTT
CDR3 protein: CASSQDFGTSGGTTDTQYF

V gene: TRBV2
D gene: NA
J gene: TRBJ2-7
clone size: NA
CDR3 length: 15
CDR3 DNA: TGTGCCAGCAGTGAAGCGCCGTCAAGGGGCTACGAGCAGTACTTC
CDR3 protein: CASSEAPSRGYEQYF

V gene: TRBV6-5
D gene: NA
J gene: TRBJ1-3
clone size: NA
CDR3 length: 16
CDR3 DNA: TGTGCCAGCAGTTACACCACAGGGTACTCTGGAAACACCATATATTTT
CDR3 protein: CASSYTTGYSGNTIYF

V gene: TRBV7-9
D gene: NA
J gene: TRBJ2-5
clone size: NA
CDR3 length: 15
CDR3 DNA: TGTGCCAGCAGCCCAACCGGGACACCTCAAGAGACCCAGTACTTC
CDR3 protein: CASSPTGTPQETQYF

V gene: TRBV28
D gene: NA
J gene: TRBJ1-5
clone size: NA
CDR3 length: 15
CDR3 DNA: TGTGCCAGCAGTCAACAGGGTTATAGCAATCAGCCCCAGCATTTT
CDR3 protein: CASSQQGYSNQPQHF

V gene: TRBV9
D gene: TRBD1
J gene: TRBJ2-7
clone size: NA
CDR3 length: 15
CDR3 DNA: TGTGCCAGCAGCCCCCGACAGGGTCTAGGACGAGGGCAGTACTTC
CDR3 protein: CASSPRQGLGRGQYF

V gene: TRBV27
D gene: TRBD2
J gene: TRBJ2-2
clone size: NA
CDR3 length: 16
CDR3 DNA: TGTGCCAGCAGTTTGGCTAGCGGGGGACGCACCGGGGAGCTGTTTTTT
CDR3 protein: CASSLASGGRTGELFF

V gene: TRBV10-3
D gene: TRBD1
J gene: TRBJ2-5
clone size: NA
CDR3 length: 13
CDR3 DNA: TGTGCCATCAGTGAAGACAGGGGAGAGACCCAGTACTTC
CDR3 protein: CAISEDRGETQYF

V gene: TRBV5-4
D gene: NA
J gene: TRBJ2-1
clone size: NA
CDR3 length: 15
CDR3 DNA: TGTGCCAGCAGCTTGGATCAGGGGGGCTACAATGAGCAGTTCTTC
CDR3 protein: CASSLDQGGYNEQFF

V gene: TRBV5-1
D gene: TRBD2
J gene: TRBJ2-5
clone size: NA
CDR3 length: 16
CDR3 DNA: TGCGCCAGCAGCTTGCTAGCGGGGGCCCACCAAGAGACCCAGTACTTC
CDR3 protein: CASSLLAGAHQETQYF

V gene: TRBV27
D gene: NA
J gene: TRBJ2-6
clone size: once
CDR3 length: 15
CDR3 DNA: TGTGCCAGCGGGTACTTACTCAGGGGGGCCAACGTCCTGACTTTC
CDR3 protein: CASGYLLRGANVLTF

V gene: TRBV30
D gene: TRBD1
J gene: TRBJ1-5
clone size: NA
CDR3 length: 13
CDR3 DNA: TGTGCCTGGAGTCCGACAGGGACTCAGCCCCAGCATTTT
CDR3 protein: CAWSPTGTQPQHF

V gene: TRBV4-3
D gene: TRBD1
J gene: TRBJ1-2
clone size: NA
CDR3 length: 16
CDR3 DNA: TGCGCCAGCAGCCAGTCCGGGACAGGCGAAACCTATGGCTACACCTTC
CDR3 protein: CASSQSGTGETYGYTF

V gene: TRBV20-1
D gene: NA
J gene: TRBJ1-1
clone size: NA
CDR3 length: 11
CDR3 DNA: TGCAGTGCTAGTGCTGCGGGGGAAGCTTTCTTT
CDR3 protein: CSASAAGEAFF

V gene: TRBV3-1/TRBV3-2
D gene: TRBD1
J gene: TRBJ1-2
clone size: NA
CDR3 length: 13
CDR3 DNA: TGTGCCAGCAGCCCTGGACAGGGGAATGGCTACACCTTC
CDR3 protein: CASSPGQGNGYTF

V gene: TRBV27
D gene: NA
J gene: TRBJ2-7
clone size: NA
CDR3 length: 14
CDR3 DNA: TGTGCCAGCAAATTAGGGGCCGTCTCCTACGAGCAGTACTTC
CDR3 protein: CASKLGAVSYEQYF

V gene: TRBV5-1
D gene: NA
J gene: TRBJ1-1
clone size: NA
CDR3 length: 15
CDR3 DNA: TGCGCCAGCAGCTTGGCAACCTTGGGGGGCACTGAAGCTTTCTTT
CDR3 protein: CASSLATLGGTEAFF

V gene: TRBV9
D gene: TRBD2
J gene: TRBJ2-3
clone size: NA
CDR3 length: 14
CDR3 DNA: TGTGCCAGCAGCGACCCCCGGGGGGTAGATACGCAGTATTTT
CDR3 protein: CASSDPRGVDTQYF

V gene: TRBV4-3
D gene: TRBD1
J gene: TRBJ1-1
clone size: NA
CDR3 length: 15
CDR3 DNA: TGCGCCAGCAGCCAGTCCGGGACAGGGGGCTATGAAGCTTTCTTT
CDR3 protein: CASSQSGTGGYEAFF

V gene: TRBV5-6
D gene: NA
J gene: TRBJ1-6
clone size: NA
CDR3 length: 17
CDR3 DNA: TGTGCCAGCAGCTCAAATATGTGGGGGGTAGAGAATTCACCCCTCCACTTT
CDR3 protein: CASSSNMWGVENSPLHF

V gene: TRBV5-8
D gene: NA
J gene: TRBJ2-6
clone size: NA
CDR3 length: 16
CDR3 DNA: TGTGCCAGCAGCTTGCAGGGGCGCTCTGGGGCCAACGTCCTGACTTTC
CDR3 protein: CASSLQGRSGANVLTF

V gene: TRBV12-3/TRBV12-4
D gene: NA
J gene: TRBJ1-5
clone size: NA
CDR3 length: 12
CDR3 DNA: TGTGCCAGCAGTTGGGGGGTTCAGCCCCAGCATTTT
CDR3 protein: CASSWGVQPQHF

V gene: TRBV11-2
D gene: NA
J gene: TRBJ2-1
clone size: NA
CDR3 length: 15
CDR3 DNA: TGTGCCAGCAGCTTGGAATCTAGCTCCTACAATGAGCAGTTCTTC
CDR3 protein: CASSLESSSYNEQFF

V gene: TRBV19
D gene: NA
J gene: TRBJ1-5
clone size: few
CDR3 length: 13
CDR3 DNA: TGTGCCAGTAGTATAGAACGCGGTCAGCCCCAGCATTTT
CDR3 protein: CASSIERGQPQHF

V gene: TRBV7-8
D gene: NA
J gene: TRBJ2-5
clone size: NA
CDR3 length: 12
CDR3 DNA: TGTGCCAGCAGCCAAAACAGGGAGACCCAGTACTTC
CDR3 protein: CASSQNRETQYF

V gene: TRBV9
D gene: TRBD2
J gene: TRBJ2-7
clone size: NA
CDR3 length: 15
CDR3 DNA: TGTGCCAGCAGCGGTAGCGGGGGGTCACCCTTGGAGCAGTACTTC
CDR3 protein: CASSGSGGSPLEQYF

V gene: TRBV3-1/TRBV3-2
D gene: TRBD2
J gene: TRBJ2-1
clone size: NA
CDR3 length: 15
CDR3 DNA: TGTGCCAGCAGCCAGACTAGCGGGGGGGCAGATGAGCAGTTCTTC
CDR3 protein: CASSQTSGGADEQFF

V gene: TRBV27
D gene: NA
J gene: TRBJ1-6
clone size: NA
CDR3 length: 16
CDR3 DNA: TGTGCCAGCAGTTCCTCTTCGGTGGAGCTTGGCTCACCCCTCCACTTT
CDR3 protein: CASSSSSVELGSPLHF

V gene: TRBV5-1
D gene: NA
J gene: TRBJ2-3
clone size: NA
CDR3 length: 14
CDR3 DNA: TGCGCCAGCAGCTTGGTGACTCACACAGATACGCAGTATTTT
CDR3 protein: CASSLVTHTDTQYF

V gene: TRBV3-1/TRBV3-2
D gene: NA
J gene: TRBJ1-3
clone size: NA
CDR3 length: 16
CDR3 DNA: TGTGCCAGCAGCCAAGATCTCGGGACTTCTGGAAACACCATATATTTT
CDR3 protein: CASSQDLGTSGNTIYF

V gene: TRBV18
D gene: NA
J gene: TRBJ1-1
clone size: NA
CDR3 length: 11
CDR3 DNA: TGTGCCAGCTCACCCGATTCTAAAGCTTTCTTT
CDR3 protein: CASSPDSKAFF

V gene: TRBV6-5
D gene: NA
J gene: TRBJ2-6
clone size: NA
CDR3 length: 16
CDR3 DNA: TGTGCCAGCAGTTACCGGGTCCTCTCTGGGGCCAACGTCCTGACTTTC
CDR3 protein: CASSYRVLSGANVLTF

V gene: TRBV9
D gene: TRBD2
J gene: TRBJ2-1
clone size: NA
CDR3 length: 14
CDR3 DNA: TGTGCCAGCAGCGTAATAGCGGGGGTCAATGAGCAGTTCTTC
CDR3 protein: CASSVIAGVNEQFF

V gene: TRBV10-3
D gene: NA
J gene: TRBJ1-1
clone size: NA
CDR3 length: 14
CDR3 DNA: TGTGCCATCAGTGAGTCGGGAGAGAACACTGAAGCTTTCTTT
CDR3 protein: CAISESGENTEAFF

V gene: TRBV3-1/TRBV3-2
D gene: NA
J gene: TRBJ1-1
clone size: NA
CDR3 length: 17
CDR3 DNA: TGTGCCAGCAGCCCCCGGTCGGGGGGGGGCCCCAACACTGAAGCTTTCTTT
CDR3 protein: CASSPRSGGGPNTEAFF

V gene: TRBV5-1
D gene: NA
J gene: TRBJ1-5
clone size: few
CDR3 length: 14
CDR3 DNA: TGCGCCAGCAGCTTGGGAGAGAGCCATCAGCCCCAGCATTTT
CDR3 protein: CASSLGESHQPQHF

V gene: TRBV19
D gene: NA
J gene: TRBJ1-2
clone size: few
CDR3 length: 14
CDR3 DNA: TGTGCCAGTAGTATAGTTACCAGGGACTATGGCTACACCTTC
CDR3 protein: CASSIVTRDYGYTF

V gene: TRBV14
D gene: NA
J gene: TRBJ2-7
clone size: NA
CDR3 length: 15
CDR3 DNA: TGTGCCAGCAGCCACGGTAGAGGCCGATTCGACGAGCAGTACTTC
CDR3 protein: CASSHGRGRFDEQYF